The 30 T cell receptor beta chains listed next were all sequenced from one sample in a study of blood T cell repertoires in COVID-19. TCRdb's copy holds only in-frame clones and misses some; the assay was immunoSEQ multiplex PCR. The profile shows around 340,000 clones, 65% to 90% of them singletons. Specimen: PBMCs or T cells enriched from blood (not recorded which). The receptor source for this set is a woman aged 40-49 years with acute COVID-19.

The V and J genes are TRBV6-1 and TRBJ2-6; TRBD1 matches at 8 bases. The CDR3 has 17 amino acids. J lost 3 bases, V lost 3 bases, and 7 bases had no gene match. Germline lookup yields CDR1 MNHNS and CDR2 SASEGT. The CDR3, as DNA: TGTGCCAGCAGTGATCTCGCAGGGGGCAATGGGGCCAACGTCCTGACTTTC. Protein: CASSDLAGGNGANVLTF.

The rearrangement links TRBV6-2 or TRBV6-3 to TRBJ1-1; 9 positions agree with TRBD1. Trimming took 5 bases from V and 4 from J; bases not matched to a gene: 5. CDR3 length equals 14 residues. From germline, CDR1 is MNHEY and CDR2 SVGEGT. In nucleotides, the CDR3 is TGTGCCAGCAGTGGGACAGGGCGGACCACTGAAGCTTTCTTT. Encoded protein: CASSGTGRTTEAFF.

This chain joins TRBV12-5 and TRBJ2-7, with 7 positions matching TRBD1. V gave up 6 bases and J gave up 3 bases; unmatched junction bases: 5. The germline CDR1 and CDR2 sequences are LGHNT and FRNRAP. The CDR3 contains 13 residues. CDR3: CASGKGTDYEQYF. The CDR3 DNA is TGTGCTAGTGGGAAGGGGACAGACTACGAGCAGTACTTC. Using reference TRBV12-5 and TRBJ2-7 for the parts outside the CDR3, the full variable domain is DARVTQTPRHKVTEMGQEVTMRCQPILGHNTVFWYRQTMMQGLELLAYFRNRAPLDDSGMPKDRFSAEMPDATLATLKIQPSEPRDSAVYFCASGKGTDYEQYFGPGTRLTVT.

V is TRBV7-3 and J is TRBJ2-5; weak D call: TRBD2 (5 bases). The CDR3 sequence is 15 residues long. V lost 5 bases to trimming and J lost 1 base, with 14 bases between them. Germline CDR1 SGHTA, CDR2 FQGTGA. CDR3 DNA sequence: TGTGCCAGCAGCCAACTAGGGTTATCCCAAGAGACCCAGTACTTC. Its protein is CASSQLGLSQETQYF.

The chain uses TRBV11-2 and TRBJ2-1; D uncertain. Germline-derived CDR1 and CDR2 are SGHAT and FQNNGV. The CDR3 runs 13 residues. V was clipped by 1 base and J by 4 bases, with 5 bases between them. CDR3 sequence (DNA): TGTGCCAGCAGCTTAGGAGTTTACAATGAGCAGTTCTTC. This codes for CASSLGVYNEQFF.

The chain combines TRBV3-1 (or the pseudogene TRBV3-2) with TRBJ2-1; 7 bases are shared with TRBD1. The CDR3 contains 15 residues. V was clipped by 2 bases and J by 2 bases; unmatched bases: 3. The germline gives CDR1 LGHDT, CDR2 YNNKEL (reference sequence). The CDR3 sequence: CASSQWDRAYNEQFF. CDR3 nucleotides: TGTGCCAGCAGCCAATGGGACAGAGCCTACAATGAGCAGTTCTTC.

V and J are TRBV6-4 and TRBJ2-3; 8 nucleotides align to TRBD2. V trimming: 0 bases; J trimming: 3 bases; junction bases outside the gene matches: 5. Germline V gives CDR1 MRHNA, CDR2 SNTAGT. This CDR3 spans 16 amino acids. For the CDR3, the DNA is TGTGCCAGCAGTGACTCGATTAGCGGGGTGACAGATACGCAGTATTTT. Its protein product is CASSDSISGVTDTQYF.

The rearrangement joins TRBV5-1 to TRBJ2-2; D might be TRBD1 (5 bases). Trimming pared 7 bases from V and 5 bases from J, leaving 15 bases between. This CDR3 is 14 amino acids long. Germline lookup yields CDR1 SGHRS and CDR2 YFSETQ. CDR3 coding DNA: TGCGCCAGCTCAGGGCCGGCTCCGACCGGGGAGCTGTTTTTT. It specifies CASSGPAPTGELFF.

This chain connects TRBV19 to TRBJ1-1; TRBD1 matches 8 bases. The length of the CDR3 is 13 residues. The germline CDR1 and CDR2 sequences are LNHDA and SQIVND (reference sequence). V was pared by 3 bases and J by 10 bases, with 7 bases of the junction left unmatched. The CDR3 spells CASSMQGADRAFF. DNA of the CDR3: TGTGCCAGTAGTATGCAGGGGGCCGACCGAGCTTTCTTT.

Written as DNA, the CDR3 is TGTGCCAGCAGAGACGCAGGGGTTGGCTACACCTTC. Protein: CASRDAGVGYTF. This chain links TRBV6-5 with TRBJ1-2; maybe TRBD1 (6 bases). Trimming removed 6 bases at V and 7 bases at J, with 12 bases between. The CDR3 is 12 residues long. Per the germline V gene, CDR1 is MNHEY and CDR2 is SVGAGI.

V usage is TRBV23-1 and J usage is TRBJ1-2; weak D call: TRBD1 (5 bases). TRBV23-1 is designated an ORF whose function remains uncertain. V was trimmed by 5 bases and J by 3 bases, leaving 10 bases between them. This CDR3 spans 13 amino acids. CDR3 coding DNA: TGCGCCAGCAGTATAGACAGATACTATGGCTACACCTTC. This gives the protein CASSIDRYYGYTF.

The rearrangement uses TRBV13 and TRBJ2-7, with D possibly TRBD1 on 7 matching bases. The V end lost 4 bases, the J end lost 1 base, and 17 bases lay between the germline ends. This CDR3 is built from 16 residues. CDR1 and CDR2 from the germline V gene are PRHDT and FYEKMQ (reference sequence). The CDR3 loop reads CASSSFQGGLSYEQYF. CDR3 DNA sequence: TGTGCCAGCAGCTCTTTCCAGGGGGGCCTTTCCTACGAGCAGTACTTC.

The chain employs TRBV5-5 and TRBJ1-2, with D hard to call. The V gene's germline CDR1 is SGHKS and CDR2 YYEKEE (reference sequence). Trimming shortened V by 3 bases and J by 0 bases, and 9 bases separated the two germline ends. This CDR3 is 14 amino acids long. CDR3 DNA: TGTGCCAGCAGCTCTTTAGAAACTAACTATGGCTACACCTTC. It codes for CASSSLETNYGYTF.

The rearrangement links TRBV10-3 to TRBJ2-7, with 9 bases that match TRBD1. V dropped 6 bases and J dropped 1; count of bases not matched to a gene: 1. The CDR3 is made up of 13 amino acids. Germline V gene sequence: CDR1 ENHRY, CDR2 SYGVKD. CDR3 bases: TGTGCCATCAGGGGGACAGGGTCCTACGAGCAGTACTTC. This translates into CAIRGTGSYEQYF.

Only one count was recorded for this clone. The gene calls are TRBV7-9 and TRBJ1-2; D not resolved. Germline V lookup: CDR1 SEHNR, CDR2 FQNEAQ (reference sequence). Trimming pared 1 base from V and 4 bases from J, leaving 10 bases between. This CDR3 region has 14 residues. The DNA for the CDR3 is TGTGCCAGCAGCTTAGAACTACTAGGCTATGGCTACACCTTC. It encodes CASSLELLGYGYTF.

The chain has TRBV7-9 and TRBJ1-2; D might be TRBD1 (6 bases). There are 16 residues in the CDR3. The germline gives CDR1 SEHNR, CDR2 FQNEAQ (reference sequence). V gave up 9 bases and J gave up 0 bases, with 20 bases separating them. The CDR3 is CARPLTGHEANYGYTF. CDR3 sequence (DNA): TGTGCCAGACCTTTGACGGGACATGAAGCTAACTATGGCTACACCTTC.

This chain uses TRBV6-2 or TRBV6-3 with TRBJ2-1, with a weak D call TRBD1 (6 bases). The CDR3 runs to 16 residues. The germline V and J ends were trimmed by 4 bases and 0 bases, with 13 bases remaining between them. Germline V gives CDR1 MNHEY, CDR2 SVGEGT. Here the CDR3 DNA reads TGTGCCAGCAGTTTGACTTTGGGGGCCTCCTACAATGAGCAGTTCTTC. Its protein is CASSLTLGASYNEQFF.

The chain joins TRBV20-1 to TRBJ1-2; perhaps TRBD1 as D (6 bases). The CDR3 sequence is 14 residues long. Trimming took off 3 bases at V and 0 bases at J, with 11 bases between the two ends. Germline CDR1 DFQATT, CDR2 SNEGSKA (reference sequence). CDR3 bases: TGCAGTGCTAGTAGGGACACCGCTAACTATGGCTACACCTTC. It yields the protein CSASRDTANYGYTF.

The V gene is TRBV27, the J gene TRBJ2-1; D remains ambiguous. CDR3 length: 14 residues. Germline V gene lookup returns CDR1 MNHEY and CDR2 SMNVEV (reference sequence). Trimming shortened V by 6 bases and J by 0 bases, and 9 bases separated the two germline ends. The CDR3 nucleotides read TGTGCCAGCAGATCCACGAGCTCCTACAATGAGCAGTTCTTC. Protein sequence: CASRSTSSYNEQFF.

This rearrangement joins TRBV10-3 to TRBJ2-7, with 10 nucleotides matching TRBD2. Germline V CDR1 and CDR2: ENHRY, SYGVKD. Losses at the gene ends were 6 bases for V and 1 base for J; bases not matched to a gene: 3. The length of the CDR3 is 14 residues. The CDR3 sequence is CAIREAGGSYEQYF. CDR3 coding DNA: TGTGCCATCAGGGAAGCGGGGGGGTCCTACGAGCAGTACTTC.

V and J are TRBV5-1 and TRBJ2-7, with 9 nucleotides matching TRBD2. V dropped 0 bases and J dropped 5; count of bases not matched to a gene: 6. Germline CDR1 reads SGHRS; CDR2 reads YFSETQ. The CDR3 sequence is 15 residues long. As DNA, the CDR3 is TGCGCCAGCAGCTTGGTAGCGGGAGCTAAAAACGAGCAGTACTTC. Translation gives CASSLVAGAKNEQYF.

The CDR3 reads CASSQDGGSPGWNEQFF. DNA for the CDR3: TGTGCCAGCAGCCAAGATGGTGGGTCGCCGGGGTGGAATGAGCAGTTCTTC. This rearrangement joins TRBV4-2 to TRBJ2-1, with D tentatively TRBD2 (5 bases). There are 17 residues in the CDR3. Trimming pared 0 bases from V and 7 bases from J, leaving 19 bases between. CDR1 is LGHNA, CDR2 YNFKEQ, per germline.

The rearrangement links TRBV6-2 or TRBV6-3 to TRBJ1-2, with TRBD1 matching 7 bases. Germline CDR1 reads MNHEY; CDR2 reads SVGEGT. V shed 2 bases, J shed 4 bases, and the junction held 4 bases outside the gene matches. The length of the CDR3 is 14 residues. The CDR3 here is CASSYVGTVYGYTF. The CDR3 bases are TGTGCCAGCAGTTACGTGGGGACAGTCTATGGCTACACCTTC.

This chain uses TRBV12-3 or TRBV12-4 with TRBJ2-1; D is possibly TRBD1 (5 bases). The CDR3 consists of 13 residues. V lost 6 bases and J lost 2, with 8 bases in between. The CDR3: CASRWGPYNEQFF. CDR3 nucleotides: TGTGCCAGCAGGTGGGGCCCCTACAATGAGCAGTTCTTC.

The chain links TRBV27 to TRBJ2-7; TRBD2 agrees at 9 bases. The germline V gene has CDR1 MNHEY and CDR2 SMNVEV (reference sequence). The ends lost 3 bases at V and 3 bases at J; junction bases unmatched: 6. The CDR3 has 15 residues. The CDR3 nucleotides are TGTGCCAGCAGTTTCCTAGCGGGACCGGTCTACGAGCAGTACTTC. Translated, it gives CASSFLAGPVYEQYF.

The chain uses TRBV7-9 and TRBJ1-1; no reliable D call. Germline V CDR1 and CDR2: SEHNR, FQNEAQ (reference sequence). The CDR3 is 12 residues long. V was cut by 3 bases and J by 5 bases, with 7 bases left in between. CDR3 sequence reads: CASSLITTEAFF. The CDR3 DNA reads TGTGCCAGCAGCTTGATAACTACTGAAGCTTTCTTT.

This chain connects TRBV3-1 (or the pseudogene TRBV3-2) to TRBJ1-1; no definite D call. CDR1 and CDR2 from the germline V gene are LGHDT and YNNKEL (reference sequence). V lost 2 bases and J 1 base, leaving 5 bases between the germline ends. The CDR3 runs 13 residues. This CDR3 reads CASSQLRNTEAFF. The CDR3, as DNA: TGTGCCAGCAGCCAACTCCGGAACACTGAAGCTTTCTTT.

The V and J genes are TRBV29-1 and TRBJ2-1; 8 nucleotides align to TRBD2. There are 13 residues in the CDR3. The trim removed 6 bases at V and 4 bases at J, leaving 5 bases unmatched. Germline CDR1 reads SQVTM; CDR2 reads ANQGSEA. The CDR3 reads CSVVAGRYNEQFF. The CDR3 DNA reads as TGCAGCGTAGTAGCGGGACGATACAATGAGCAGTTCTTC.

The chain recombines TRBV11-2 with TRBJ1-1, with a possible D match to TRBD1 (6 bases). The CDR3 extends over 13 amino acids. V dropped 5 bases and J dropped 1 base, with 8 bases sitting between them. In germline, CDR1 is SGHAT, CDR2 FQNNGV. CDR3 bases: TGTGCCAGCAGCCGACAGGAGAACACTGAAGCTTTCTTT. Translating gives CASSRQENTEAFF.

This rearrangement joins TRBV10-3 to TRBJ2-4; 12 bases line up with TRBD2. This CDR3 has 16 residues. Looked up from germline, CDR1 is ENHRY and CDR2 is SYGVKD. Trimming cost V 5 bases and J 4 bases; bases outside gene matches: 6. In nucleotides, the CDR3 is TGTGCCATCAGTCCCCGACTAGCGGGGGCTAAAAACATTCAGTACTTC. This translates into CAISPRLAGAKNIQYF.